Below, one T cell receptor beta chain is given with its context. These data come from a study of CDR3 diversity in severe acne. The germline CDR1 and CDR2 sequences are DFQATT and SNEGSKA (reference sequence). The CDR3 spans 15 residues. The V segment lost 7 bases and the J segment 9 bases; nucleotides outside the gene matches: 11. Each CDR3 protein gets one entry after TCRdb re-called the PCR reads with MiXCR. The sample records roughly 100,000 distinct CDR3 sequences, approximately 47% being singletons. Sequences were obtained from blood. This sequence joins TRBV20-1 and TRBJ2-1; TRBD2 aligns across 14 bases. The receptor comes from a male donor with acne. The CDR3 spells CSVALTSGRAGEQFF. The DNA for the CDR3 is TGCAGTGTTGCCTTGACTAGCGGGAGGGCCGGTGAGCAGTTCTTC.